This is a list of T cell receptor beta chains from one sample in a study of blood T cell repertoires in COVID-19. Profiled with immunoSEQ multiplex PCR; TCRdb holds only in-frame clones, not every one. Among about 94,000 clones listed, about four fifths were seen once. Material for sequencing was peripheral blood. The receptors were sampled from a human donor in a cohort sampled during active COVID-19. CDR3s include the opening cysteine and the closing phenylalanine or tryptophan. D genes are given only for firm matches. A row's size may be missing; if present it is once, few, many or a size class.

v_gene: TRBV11-2
abundance: NA
d_gene: NA
j_gene: TRBJ2-7
CDR3nt: TGTGCCAGCAGCCCCCGGGACACTTCTCTCGGCGAGCAGTACTTC
CDR3aa: CASSPRDTSLGEQYF

v_gene: TRBV11-2
abundance: NA
d_gene: NA
j_gene: TRBJ2-7
CDR3nt: TGTGCCAGCAGCCCACCCCCGGGCTACGAGCAGTACTTC
CDR3aa: CASSPPPGYEQYF

v_gene: TRBV2
abundance: NA
d_gene: NA
j_gene: TRBJ1-1
CDR3nt: TGTGCCAGCAGGGGGGGGGAGAACACTGAAGCTTTCTTT
CDR3aa: CASRGGENTEAFF

v_gene: TRBV19
abundance: NA
d_gene: NA
j_gene: TRBJ1-5
CDR3nt: TGTGCCAGTAGTATTTTCGCAGGGGTTAGCAATCAGCCCCAGCATTTT
CDR3aa: CASSIFAGVSNQPQHF

v_gene: TRBV6-5
abundance: NA
d_gene: TRBD1
j_gene: TRBJ2-7
CDR3nt: TGTGCCAGCAGAGATCCCGGGACAGGGGACGAGCAGTACTTC
CDR3aa: CASRDPGTGDEQYF

v_gene: TRBV30
abundance: few
d_gene: NA
j_gene: TRBJ1-1
CDR3nt: TGTGCCTGGAGGGTACCCCGCAGCGTGAACACTGAAGCTTTCTTT
CDR3aa: CAWRVPRSVNTEAFF

v_gene: TRBV18
abundance: NA
d_gene: TRBD2
j_gene: TRBJ2-5
CDR3nt: TGTGCCAGCTCACGGGGACTAGCGAGTCAAGAGACCCAGTACTTC
CDR3aa: CASSRGLASQETQYF

v_gene: TRBV5-4
abundance: NA
d_gene: NA
j_gene: TRBJ2-5
CDR3nt: TGTGCCAGCAGCTTGGCCACGGGGTTTCAAGAGACCCAGTACTTC
CDR3aa: CASSLATGFQETQYF

v_gene: TRBV9
abundance: NA
d_gene: TRBD2
j_gene: TRBJ2-1
CDR3nt: TGTGCCAGCAGCGTCGGGACTACTCTCAATGAGCAGTTCTTC
CDR3aa: CASSVGTTLNEQFF

v_gene: TRBV5-8
abundance: once
d_gene: TRBD1
j_gene: TRBJ2-1
CDR3nt: TGTGCCAGCAGGTTCGGACAGGGGGCCTACAATGAGCAGTTCTTC
CDR3aa: CASRFGQGAYNEQFF

v_gene: TRBV19
abundance: NA
d_gene: TRBD1
j_gene: TRBJ2-7
CDR3nt: TGTGCCAGTAGTCCGGGACAGGAGTCACGGAAGCAGTACTTC
CDR3aa: CASSPGQESRKQYF

v_gene: TRBV10-1
abundance: NA
d_gene: NA
j_gene: TRBJ2-7
CDR3nt: TGCGCCAGCAGTGAGGGGCTGCCGGGAGAGACCTCCTACGAGCAGTACTTC
CDR3aa: CASSEGLPGETSYEQYF

v_gene: TRBV5-6
abundance: NA
d_gene: TRBD1
j_gene: TRBJ2-5
CDR3nt: TGTGCCAGCAGCTTCAGGGGGCCGAAGACCCAGTACTTC
CDR3aa: CASSFRGPKTQYF

v_gene: TRBV9
abundance: NA
d_gene: NA
j_gene: TRBJ2-6
CDR3nt: TGTGCCAGCAGCGTGTTCGGTAGCAACGTCCTGACTTTC
CDR3aa: CASSVFGSNVLTF

v_gene: TRBV7-9
abundance: few
d_gene: NA
j_gene: TRBJ2-2
CDR3nt: TGTGCCAGCAGCACCGACAGCACCGGGGAGCTGTTTTTT
CDR3aa: CASSTDSTGELFF

v_gene: TRBV5-1
abundance: NA
d_gene: NA
j_gene: TRBJ2-7
CDR3nt: TGCGCCAGCAGCTCATCTAGCAAGAGCTCCTACGAGCAGTACTTC
CDR3aa: CASSSSSKSSYEQYF

v_gene: TRBV5-1
abundance: NA
d_gene: NA
j_gene: TRBJ1-2
CDR3nt: TGCGCCAGCAGCCAGGATCCCCGGTCAGACTATGGCTACACCTTC
CDR3aa: CASSQDPRSDYGYTF

v_gene: TRBV4-1
abundance: NA
d_gene: NA
j_gene: TRBJ1-2
CDR3nt: TGCGCCAGCAGCCACCCGGGGAGGGCTAACTATGGCTACACCTTC
CDR3aa: CASSHPGRANYGYTF

v_gene: TRBV30
abundance: NA
d_gene: TRBD2
j_gene: TRBJ2-7
CDR3nt: TGTGCCTGGAGTGGGGGACTAGCGACTAAGAGCTCCTACGAGCAGTACTTC
CDR3aa: CAWSGGLATKSSYEQYF

v_gene: TRBV15
abundance: NA
d_gene: NA
j_gene: TRBJ2-7
CDR3nt: TGTGCCACCAGCAGAGTTGGGTCGGGGCAGTACTTC
CDR3aa: CATSRVGSGQYF

v_gene: TRBV2
abundance: NA
d_gene: NA
j_gene: TRBJ2-3
CDR3nt: TGTGCCAGCAGTCTCGGGACTCGGGGGGATACGCAGTATTTT
CDR3aa: CASSLGTRGDTQYF

v_gene: TRBV12-5
abundance: NA
d_gene: NA
j_gene: TRBJ2-7
CDR3nt: TGTGCTAGTGGCTACCGACAGGCCCCCTACGAGCAGTACTTC
CDR3aa: CASGYRQAPYEQYF

v_gene: TRBV21-1
abundance: NA
d_gene: NA
j_gene: TRBJ1-6
CDR3nt: TGTGCCAGCAGCAACAGGATTCAGCCTTTTAATTCACCCCTCCACTTT
CDR3aa: CASSNRIQPFNSPLHF

v_gene: TRBV5-1
abundance: NA
d_gene: TRBD1
j_gene: TRBJ2-1
CDR3nt: TGCGCCAGCAGCTTAGGGACAGGGAACAACTACAATGAGCAGTTCTTC
CDR3aa: CASSLGTGNNYNEQFF

v_gene: TRBV6-1
abundance: NA
d_gene: TRBD1
j_gene: TRBJ2-7
CDR3nt: TGTGCCAGCAGTGAGCCTCGGGACAGCTCTGCGGAGCAGTACTTC
CDR3aa: CASSEPRDSSAEQYF

v_gene: TRBV4-1
abundance: few
d_gene: TRBD1
j_gene: TRBJ1-6
CDR3nt: TGCGCCAGCAGCCAAGAAGGTGGGACAGGGTATAATTCACCCCTCCACTTT
CDR3aa: CASSQEGGTGYNSPLHF

v_gene: TRBV3-1/TRBV3-2
abundance: NA
d_gene: TRBD1
j_gene: TRBJ2-7
CDR3nt: TGTGCCAGCAGCCATTCAACCGGGACAGGGAGAGCCTACGAGCAGTACTTC
CDR3aa: CASSHSTGTGRAYEQYF

v_gene: TRBV18
abundance: NA
d_gene: NA
j_gene: TRBJ2-6
CDR3nt: TGTGCCAGCTCACCGTATCCGACAGGAGCCTTTCTCTCTGGGGCCAACGTCCTGACTTTC
CDR3aa: CASSPYPTGAFLSGANVLTF

v_gene: TRBV18
abundance: NA
d_gene: TRBD1
j_gene: TRBJ2-7
CDR3nt: TGTGCCAGCTCAGGACAGGGTTACGAGCAGTACTTC
CDR3aa: CASSGQGYEQYF

v_gene: TRBV20-1
abundance: NA
d_gene: TRBD1
j_gene: TRBJ2-7
CDR3nt: TGCAGTGCTAGGGACGGGGACAGGAGGTACTTC
CDR3aa: CSARDGDRRYF

v_gene: TRBV28
abundance: NA
d_gene: TRBD2
j_gene: TRBJ2-7
CDR3nt: TGTGCCAGCAGGCGGGAGCGATTCCTCTACGAGCAGTACTTC
CDR3aa: CASRRERFLYEQYF

v_gene: TRBV27
abundance: NA
d_gene: TRBD1
j_gene: TRBJ1-6
CDR3nt: TGTGCCAGCAGTTTCCGGGACAGGGGACGGTCACCCCTCCACTTT
CDR3aa: CASSFRDRGRSPLHF

v_gene: TRBV7-2
abundance: NA
d_gene: TRBD1
j_gene: TRBJ2-4
CDR3nt: TGTGCCAGCAGCTCCCCGGGACAGGGGGACATTCAGTACTTC
CDR3aa: CASSSPGQGDIQYF

v_gene: TRBV28
abundance: NA
d_gene: NA
j_gene: TRBJ1-1
CDR3nt: TGTGCCAGCAGTTTATGGGGCCGGTCGGCTTTCTTT
CDR3aa: CASSLWGRSAFF

v_gene: TRBV9
abundance: once
d_gene: NA
j_gene: TRBJ2-6
CDR3nt: TGTGCCAGCAGCGTCAGCGGTGGGGCCAACGTCCTGACTTTC
CDR3aa: CASSVSGGANVLTF

v_gene: TRBV5-1
abundance: NA
d_gene: TRBD1
j_gene: TRBJ2-3
CDR3nt: TGCGCCAGCAGTCCGGACAGGGGAAACACAGATACGCAGTATTTT
CDR3aa: CASSPDRGNTDTQYF

v_gene: TRBV11-2
abundance: once
d_gene: NA
j_gene: TRBJ1-1
CDR3nt: TGTGCCAGCAGCTCCGGGATGAACACTGAAGCTTTCTTT
CDR3aa: CASSSGMNTEAFF

v_gene: TRBV10-3
abundance: NA
d_gene: TRBD2
j_gene: TRBJ2-7
CDR3nt: TGTGCCATCAGTGAGGCTGGCGGGAGGGCCGGCGAGCAGTACTTC
CDR3aa: CAISEAGGRAGEQYF

v_gene: TRBV7-3
abundance: NA
d_gene: NA
j_gene: TRBJ2-6
CDR3nt: TGTGCCAGCAGCGTTACAGGGAGAGCTGGGGCCAACGTCCTGACTTTC
CDR3aa: CASSVTGRAGANVLTF

v_gene: TRBV4-2
abundance: NA
d_gene: TRBD2
j_gene: TRBJ2-2
CDR3nt: TGTGCCAGCAGCCCTGGACTAGCGGGGCTACCGAACACCGGGGAGCTGTTTTTT
CDR3aa: CASSPGLAGLPNTGELFF

v_gene: TRBV28
abundance: NA
d_gene: TRBD2
j_gene: TRBJ2-1
CDR3nt: TGTGCCAGCAGTTTATCGGGTAGCGGGAGGGCCGGAGAGCAGTTCTTC
CDR3aa: CASSLSGSGRAGEQFF

v_gene: TRBV6-1
abundance: NA
d_gene: TRBD1
j_gene: TRBJ1-4
CDR3nt: TGTGCCAGCAGTGAACCGGGACAGGGGACTGAAAAACTGTTTTTT
CDR3aa: CASSEPGQGTEKLFF

v_gene: TRBV29-1
abundance: NA
d_gene: NA
j_gene: TRBJ1-2
CDR3nt: TGCAGCGTTAAGACATTGACCGACATCTATGGCTACACCTTC
CDR3aa: CSVKTLTDIYGYTF

v_gene: TRBV20-1
abundance: NA
d_gene: NA
j_gene: TRBJ1-1
CDR3nt: TGCAGTGCTCTGTTGGGGGCCGAAGCTTTCTTT
CDR3aa: CSALLGAEAFF

v_gene: TRBV5-1
abundance: NA
d_gene: NA
j_gene: TRBJ2-2
CDR3nt: TGCGCCAGCAGCTTAGATCCCACAGAGAACACCGGGGAGCTGTTTTTT
CDR3aa: CASSLDPTENTGELFF

v_gene: TRBV12-3/TRBV12-4
abundance: NA
d_gene: NA
j_gene: TRBJ1-1
CDR3nt: TGTGCCAGCAGTTTCAGTCAGGACACTGAAGCTTTCTTT
CDR3aa: CASSFSQDTEAFF

v_gene: TRBV27
abundance: NA
d_gene: NA
j_gene: TRBJ1-6
CDR3nt: TGTGCCAGCAGTCTTATGTCCGGGACACCTACTAATTCACCCCTCCACTTT
CDR3aa: CASSLMSGTPTNSPLHF

v_gene: TRBV19
abundance: NA
d_gene: NA
j_gene: TRBJ2-7
CDR3nt: TGTGCCAGCCGACTGACAGGTTCTACCTACGAGCAGTACTTC
CDR3aa: CASRLTGSTYEQYF

v_gene: TRBV18
abundance: NA
d_gene: NA
j_gene: TRBJ1-5
CDR3nt: TGTGCCAGCTCACTCTCACAGGTCGCGCCCCAGCATTTT
CDR3aa: CASSLSQVAPQHF

v_gene: TRBV7-6
abundance: NA
d_gene: TRBD2
j_gene: TRBJ2-7
CDR3nt: TGTGCCAGCAGCATCACAGCGGGAGCGTCCTACGAGCAGTACTTC
CDR3aa: CASSITAGASYEQYF

v_gene: TRBV6-1
abundance: NA
d_gene: NA
j_gene: TRBJ2-3
CDR3nt: TGTGCCAGCAGTGAAGCGCGTGATACGCAGTATTTT
CDR3aa: CASSEARDTQYF

v_gene: TRBV6-6
abundance: NA
d_gene: NA
j_gene: TRBJ1-1
CDR3nt: TGTGCCAGCAGCCTCACTGCGGAGGGCACTGAAGCTTTCTTT
CDR3aa: CASSLTAEGTEAFF

v_gene: TRBV6-5
abundance: few
d_gene: NA
j_gene: TRBJ1-5
CDR3nt: TGTGCCAGCAGCCTTAATAGCAATCAGCCCCAGCATTTT
CDR3aa: CASSLNSNQPQHF

v_gene: TRBV10-2
abundance: NA
d_gene: TRBD2
j_gene: TRBJ2-7
CDR3nt: TGCGCCAGCAGGGGGGCTAGCGGGATTTACGAGCAGTACTTC
CDR3aa: CASRGASGIYEQYF

v_gene: TRBV3-1/TRBV3-2
abundance: NA
d_gene: NA
j_gene: TRBJ2-5
CDR3nt: TGTGCCAGCAGCCAGAAGAAAGCGAAGGAGACCCAGTACTTC
CDR3aa: CASSQKKAKETQYF

v_gene: TRBV28
abundance: NA
d_gene: TRBD2
j_gene: TRBJ2-7
CDR3nt: TGTGCCAGCAGTTCCGTTAGACTAGCGGTTTACTTC
CDR3aa: CASSSVRLAVYF

v_gene: TRBV30
abundance: NA
d_gene: NA
j_gene: TRBJ2-1
CDR3nt: TGTGCCTGGAGTGTACTGGGCCTAAGCTCCTACAATGAGCAGTTCTTC
CDR3aa: CAWSVLGLSSYNEQFF

v_gene: TRBV10-3
abundance: NA
d_gene: TRBD2
j_gene: TRBJ2-1
CDR3nt: TGTGCCATCAGGGGACTAGCGGGAGTCGAGGGCAATGAGCAGTTCTTC
CDR3aa: CAIRGLAGVEGNEQFF

v_gene: TRBV6-1
abundance: NA
d_gene: NA
j_gene: TRBJ2-5
CDR3nt: TGTGCCAGCAGTGAAGCGGAGGGACGAGGGACCCAGTACTTC
CDR3aa: CASSEAEGRGTQYF